What follows are 30 T cell receptor beta chains derived from one specimen sequenced in a study of shared clonotypes between healthy human individuals. The assay was immunoSEQ multiplex PCR, and TCRdb's table has in-frame clones only and misses some. Among about 1.4 million clones listed, 95% to 97% were seen once. What was sequenced was naive CD4+ T cells sorted from blood. Subset defined: CD45RA+ positively selected. The receptors originated from a man in his thirties or forties in good health.

The J gene is TRBJ1-1, the V gene TRBV7-9; no reliable D call. From germline, CDR1 is SEHNR and CDR2 FQNEAQ (reference sequence). The length of the CDR3 is 14 residues. Trimming removed 5 bases at V and 1 base at J, with 11 bases between. The CDR3 nucleotides are TGTGCCAGCAGCCCTACAGCCCCGAACACTGAAGCTTTCTTT. Translation gives CASSPTAPNTEAFF.

The rearrangement links TRBV9 to TRBJ2-1; perhaps TRBD2 as D (7 bases). This CDR3 contains 16 residues. The germline V and J ends were trimmed by 2 bases and 6 bases, with 18 bases remaining between them. Germline loops: CDR1 SGDLS, CDR2 YYNGEE. The CDR3 loop is CASSVLGGAGPNEQFF. CDR3 in DNA: TGTGCCAGCAGCGTCCTGGGGGGGGCAGGGCCCAATGAGCAGTTCTTC.

This chain connects TRBV10-3 to TRBJ2-1, with TRBD2 identical over 16 bases. The CDR3 extends over 14 amino acids. Germline V gene data show CDR1 as ENHRY and CDR2 as SYGVKD. J gave up 7 bases and V 9 bases, and 3 bases lay outside the gene matches. The CDR3 nucleotides read TGTGCCATAGGGACTAGCGGGAGGGTGAATGAGCAGTTCTTC. Translated: CAIGTSGRVNEQFF.

The gene calls are TRBV7-9 and TRBJ2-6; tentative D call: TRBD2 (5 bases). V was pared by 2 bases and J by 2 bases, with 7 bases between. The CDR3 covers 15 residues. The V gene's germline CDR1 is SEHNR and CDR2 FQNEAQ (reference sequence). This CDR3 reads CASSLRGPGANVLTF. The DNA of the CDR3 is TGTGCCAGCAGCTTAAGAGGGCCTGGGGCCAACGTCCTGACTTTC.

This clone was detected only a few times. This same CDR3 is encoded by further DNA sequences in the sample. The chain recombines TRBV5-1 with TRBJ2-7; 9 bases match TRBD1. The junction had 8 bases not matched to a gene; V was cut back by 3 bases and J by 4 bases. Germline CDR1 SGHRS, CDR2 YFSETQ. The CDR3 runs 15 residues. The CDR3 DNA follows: TGCGCCAGCAGCTCCTCACAGGGGGCGGTGTACGAGCAGTACTTC. Encoded protein: CASSSSQGAVYEQYF.

The chain is built from TRBV30 and TRBJ2-7; 8 bases are shared with TRBD1. V lost 5 bases to trimming and J lost 4 bases; unmatched junction nucleotides: 7. CDR1 and CDR2 (germline): GTSNPN, SVGIG (reference sequence). The CDR3 is 13 amino acids. The CDR3 here is CAWGLQGVYEQYF. The DNA for the CDR3 is TGTGCCTGGGGGTTACAGGGGGTTTACGAGCAGTACTTC. The full variable domain, completed using reference TRBV30 and TRBJ2-7, is SQTIHQWPATLVQPVGSPLSLECTVEGTSNPNLYWYRQAAGRGLQLLFYSVGIGQISSEVPQNLSASRPQDRQFILSSKKLLLSDSGFYLCAWGLQGVYEQYFGPGTRLTVT.

The CDR3 DNA reads as TGTGCCAGCAGCGTCCGCCGACTAGCGGGAGGACACACCGGGGAGCTGTTTTTT. It codes for CASSVRRLAGGHTGELFF. The chain joins TRBV9 to TRBJ2-2; 13 nucleotides match TRBD2. This CDR3 has 18 residues. CDR1 and CDR2 (germline): SGDLS, YYNGEE. Trimming cost V 2 bases and J 3 bases; bases outside gene matches: 7.

The rearrangement uses TRBV7-3 and TRBJ2-1; 7 bases fit TRBD1. With V trimmed by 4 bases and J by 7 bases, 10 bases remained unmatched. There are 15 residues in the CDR3. CDR1 and CDR2 (germline): SGHTA, FQGTGA. For the CDR3, the DNA is TGTGCCAGCAGCTCCGATCCGGGACAGCAAAATGAGCAGTTCTTC. Translation: CASSSDPGQQNEQFF.

The V and J genes are TRBV7-2 and TRBJ2-6; the D is unclear. The CDR3 is 18 residues long. Between the trimmed V and J ends, which lost 5 bases and 5 bases, there was a span of 22 bases. Germline loops: CDR1 SGHTA, CDR2 FQGNSA. CDR3 in amino acids: CASSGPSRRQSRANVLTF. DNA for the CDR3: TGTGCCAGCAGCGGGCCGTCGAGACGACAAAGTCGGGCCAACGTCCTGACTTTC.

J is TRBJ2-5 and V is TRBV6-5; D call uncertain. CDR1 and CDR2 (germline): MNHEY, SVGAGI. V was clipped by 5 bases and J by 2 bases, with 15 bases between them. The CDR3 loop spans 15 amino acids. CDR3 bases: TGTGCCAGCAGTAACCGACCCAGTAGGCAAGAGACCCAGTACTTC. Its protein is CASSNRPSRQETQYF.

About this clone: At one boundary the junction diverges from the germline segment, which might be a read error. V is TRBV6-5 and J is TRBJ2-5; D gene ambiguous. Germline CDR1 MNHEY, CDR2 SVGAGI. The CDR3 loop spans 13 amino acids. CDR3 nucleotides: TGTGCCAGCAGATACTTGGGGTGGGAGACCCAGTACTTC. The encoded protein is CASRYLGWETQYF.

The V gene is TRBV10-3, the J gene TRBJ2-5; 12 bases line up with TRBD2. Unmatched junction bases numbered 7, after V lost 2 bases and J lost 6 bases. This CDR3 has 16 residues. Germline assignment: CDR1 ENHRY and CDR2 SYGVKD. The CDR3 bases are TGTGCCATCAGTGAGGGGCTAGCGGGAGGGGGACAGACCCAGTACTTC. Its translation: CAISEGLAGGGQTQYF.

The chain links TRBV29-1 to TRBJ2-1; 7 nucleotides align to TRBD1. With 8 bases clipped from V and 2 bases from J, the junction kept 9 bases outside the gene matches. The CDR3 totals 14 residues. The germline gives CDR1 SQVTM, CDR2 ANQGSEA. CDR3 residues: CSSSGGQPYNEQFF. The CDR3 DNA reads as TGCAGCTCGTCAGGGGGACAGCCCTACAATGAGCAGTTCTTC.

The gene calls are TRBV18 and TRBJ2-7; the D is unclear. The CDR3 runs to 14 residues. Germline CDR1 is KGHSH and CDR2 is LQKENI. The ends were cut back, 6 bases at V and 6 bases at J, with 18 bases in the middle. This CDR3 reads CASSPTDISAEQYF. CDR3 coding DNA: TGTGCCAGCTCCCCGACCGACATCTCTGCCGAGCAGTACTTC.

The V and J genes are TRBV6-6 and TRBJ2-5; no clear D. From germline, CDR1 is MNHNY and CDR2 SVGAGI (reference sequence). The CDR3 consists of 16 residues. The V end was cut by 7 bases, the J end by 1 base, with 19 bases between. CDR3 in amino acids: CASNLGIRVSQETQYF. The CDR3 nucleotides are TGTGCCAGCAACCTCGGAATCAGAGTGAGCCAAGAGACCCAGTACTTC.

The genes are TRBV19 and TRBJ2-1; tentative D call: TRBD2 (5 bases). The CDR3 runs 18 residues. Germline assignment: CDR1 LNHDA and CDR2 SQIVND (reference sequence). V was cut by 7 bases and J by 4 bases, with 26 bases left in between. CDR3 region: CASTNRARVAQIYNEQFF. The CDR3 region has the DNA TGTGCCAGTACCAATAGGGCGCGAGTAGCGCAGATTTACAATGAGCAGTTCTTC.

The chain recombines TRBV5-6 with TRBJ2-2; TRBD1 matches at 7 bases. In germline, CDR1 is SGHDT, CDR2 YYEEEE. The V and J ends lost 4 bases and 2 bases, in that order; junction bases with no gene match: 8. CDR3 size: 16 residues. CDR3 amino acids: CASSPLGGSNTGELFF. DNA for the CDR3: TGTGCCAGCAGCCCACTAGGGGGCAGCAACACCGGGGAGCTGTTTTTT.

The chain recombines TRBV19 with TRBJ2-5, with 8 positions matching TRBD2. V dropped 7 bases and J dropped 2; count of bases not matched to a gene: 6. This CDR3 comprises 14 residues. Germline V gene data show CDR1 as LNHDA and CDR2 as SQIVND (reference sequence). CDR3 region: CASKRIAGQETQYF. In nucleotides, the CDR3 is TGTGCCAGTAAAAGAATAGCGGGACAAGAGACCCAGTACTTC. Full variable domain (outside the CDR3, taken from reference TRBV19 and TRBJ2-5): DGGITQSPKYLFRKEGQNVTLSCEQNLNHDAMYWYRQDPGQGLRLIYYSQIVNDFQKGDIAEGYSVSREKKESFPLTVTSAQKNPTAFYLCASKRIAGQETQYFGPGTRLLVL.

This clone has more than one count but fewer than ten. J is TRBJ1-1 and V is TRBV25-1; D unresolved. The CDR3 totals 14 residues. V was cut by 1 base and J by 7 bases, with 13 bases left in between. CDR1 MGHDK and CDR2 SYGVNS come from the germline V gene. The CDR3 nucleotides are TGTGCCAGCAGTGAATTAACAGTGGAGGATGAAGCTTTCTTT. As protein: CASSELTVEDEAFF.

The chain links TRBV5-5 to TRBJ2-5; TRBD1 is a possible D gene (5 bases). The germline CDR1 and CDR2 sequences are SGHKS and YYEKEE (reference sequence). The CDR3 consists of 14 residues. Trimming removed 0 bases at V and 4 bases at J, with 10 bases between. The CDR3 bases are TGTGCCAGCAGCTTGGGCCCAGGGATAGAGACCCAGTACTTC. Translating it yields CASSLGPGIETQYF.

The chain has TRBV7-6 and TRBJ2-1, with unresolved D. Germline values: CDR1 SGHVS, CDR2 FNYEAQ. The CDR3 extends over 18 amino acids. Trimming shortened V by 5 bases and J by 1 base, and 21 bases separated the two germline ends. The CDR3 sequence: CASSRNPTVALSYNEQFF. CDR3 DNA: TGTGCCAGCAGCCGTAACCCGACTGTGGCTTTGTCCTACAATGAGCAGTTCTTC.

V and J are TRBV6-4 and TRBJ2-3, with TRBD2 matching over 10 bases. Germline CDR1 MRHNA, CDR2 SNTAGT. J was trimmed by 5 bases and V by 10 bases; bases with no gene match: 12. This CDR3 is 15 amino acids long. CDR3 residues: CATALASGSIDTQYF. The CDR3 region has the DNA TGTGCCACCGCCCTCGCTAGCGGGAGTATAGATACGCAGTATTTT.

The chain recombines TRBV11-3 with TRBJ2-1; a possible D gene is TRBD1 (6 bases). Trimming cost V 2 bases and J 2 bases, with 19 bases left between them. The CDR3 covers 18 residues. In germline, CDR1 is SGHNT, CDR2 YENEEA. DNA for the CDR3: TGTGCCAGCAGCTTAAGGGAAACAGGGTTTGGTCCCTACAATGAGCAGTTCTTC. Amino acids: CASSLRETGFGPYNEQFF.

The rearrangement uses TRBV11-2 and TRBJ2-5, with no clear D. Germline V gene lookup returns CDR1 SGHAT and CDR2 FQNNGV. The CDR3 is made up of 12 amino acids. Trimming removed 5 bases at V and 12 bases at J, with 16 bases between. The CDR3 DNA reads TGTGCCAGCAGCCCGATGAGCACTCCCAAGTACTTC. Amino acids: CASSPMSTPKYF.

Turning to this clone: In the same sample, other DNA sequences code for this CDR3. V is TRBV5-8 and J is TRBJ2-7, with D unclear. This CDR3 has 11 amino acids. The germline gives CDR1 SGHTS, CDR2 YDEGEE. Deletions cut 2 bases from V and 5 bases from J, with 5 bases between. The DNA of the CDR3 is TGTGCCAGCAGCTTAGTGAACGAGCAGTACTTC. Its translation: CASSLVNEQYF.

The chain uses TRBV7-3 and TRBJ1-3; D possibly corresponds to TRBD1 (5 bases). This CDR3 contains 15 residues. V lost 1 base, J lost 8 bases, and 15 bases lay in between. Germline CDR1 SGHTA, CDR2 FQGTGA. The CDR3 loop is CASSLKGDPGDTIYF. In nucleotides, the CDR3 is TGTGCCAGCAGCTTAAAAGGGGACCCTGGTGACACCATATATTTT.

The chain couples TRBV5-1 to TRBJ1-4, with 10 positions matching TRBD1. With 4 bases clipped from V and 8 bases from J, the junction kept 5 bases outside the gene matches. CDR3 length: 14 amino acids. The germline CDR1 and CDR2 sequences are SGHRS and YFSETQ. The CDR3 reads CASSATGGKEKLFF. The CDR3 DNA reads as TGCGCCAGCAGCGCGACAGGGGGCAAAGAAAAACTGTTTTTT.

This chain joins TRBV27 and TRBJ2-5, with D possibly matching TRBD2 (5 bases). The CDR3 covers 15 residues. Deletions cut 3 bases from V and 0 bases from J, with 11 bases between. Germline V gene sequence: CDR1 MNHEY, CDR2 SMNVEV (reference sequence). The DNA for the CDR3 is TGTGCCAGCAGTTTGGACTGGCGGCACCAAGAGACCCAGTACTTC. Translation gives CASSLDWRHQETQYF.

Comment on this clone: Other DNA sequences in this sample translate to the same CDR3. V gene TRBV4-3 combines with J gene TRBJ2-1, with a weak D call TRBD2 (5 bases). The CDR3 covers 15 residues. Per germline, CDR1 LGHNA and CDR2 YSLEER. V gave up 0 bases and J gave up 3 bases, with 9 bases separating them. The CDR3 reads CASSQEGLDYNEQFF. CDR3 coding DNA: TGCGCCAGCAGCCAAGAAGGACTGGACTACAATGAGCAGTTCTTC.

The chain has TRBV6-1 and TRBJ2-7, with D unresolved. Per germline, CDR1 MNHNS and CDR2 SASEGT. The ends were cut back, 0 bases at V and 6 bases at J, with 18 bases in the middle. The CDR3 runs 16 residues. The CDR3 is CASSEADPFLGFEQYF. The DNA of the CDR3 is TGTGCCAGCAGTGAAGCGGACCCCTTTTTGGGGTTCGAGCAGTACTTC.